The clone carrying this T cell receptor beta chain was detected once. Per the germline V gene, CDR1 is MDHEN and CDR2 is SYDVKM. The junction had 9 bases not matched to a gene; V was cut back by 7 bases and J by 5 bases. This CDR3 is built from 15 residues. The source of the sample is a study of blood T cell repertoires in COVID-19. The Seattle site enrolled patients during active infection and followed them longitudinally. Libraries were prepared by immunoSEQ multiplex PCR; TCRdb keeps only in-frame clonotypes and omits some of them. The repertoire holds around 400,000 clones, with around 87% as singletons.

The chain recombines TRBV28 with TRBJ2-5; 11 bases match TRBD2. The material sequenced was peripheral blood. The clonotype was recovered from a woman under 40 with COVID-19, enrolled during active disease. CDR3 DNA: TGTGCCAGCACCCTTAGCGGGAGGGCCGGGGAGACCCAGTACTTC. Its protein product is CASTLSGRAGETQYF.